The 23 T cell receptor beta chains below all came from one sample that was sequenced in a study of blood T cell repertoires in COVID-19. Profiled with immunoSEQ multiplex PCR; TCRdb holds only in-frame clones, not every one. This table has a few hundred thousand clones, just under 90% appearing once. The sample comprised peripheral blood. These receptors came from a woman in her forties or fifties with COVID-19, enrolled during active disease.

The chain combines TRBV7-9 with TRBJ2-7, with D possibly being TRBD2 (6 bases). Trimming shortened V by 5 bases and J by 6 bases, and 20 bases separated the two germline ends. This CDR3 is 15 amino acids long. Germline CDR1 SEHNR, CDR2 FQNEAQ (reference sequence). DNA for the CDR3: TGTGCCAGCAGCATCCTGGGGGGTATACCCTCCGAGCAGTACTTC. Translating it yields CASSILGGIPSEQYF.

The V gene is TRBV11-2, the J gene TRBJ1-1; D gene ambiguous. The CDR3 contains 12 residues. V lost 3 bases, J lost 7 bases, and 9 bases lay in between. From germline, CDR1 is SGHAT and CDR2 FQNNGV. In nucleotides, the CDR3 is TGTGCCAGCAGCTTTGGTACCGGTGAAGCTTTCTTT. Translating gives CASSFGTGEAFF.

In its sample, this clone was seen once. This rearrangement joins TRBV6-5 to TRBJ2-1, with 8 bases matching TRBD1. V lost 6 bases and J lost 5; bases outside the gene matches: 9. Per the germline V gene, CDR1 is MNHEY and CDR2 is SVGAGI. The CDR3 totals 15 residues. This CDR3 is CASSPSGTGNNEQFF. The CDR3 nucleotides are TGTGCCAGCAGCCCCTCCGGGACAGGAAACAATGAGCAGTTCTTC.

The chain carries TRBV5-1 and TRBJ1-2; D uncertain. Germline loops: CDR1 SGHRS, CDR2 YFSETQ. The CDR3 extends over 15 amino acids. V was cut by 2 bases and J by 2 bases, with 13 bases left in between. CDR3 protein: CASSFADGLNYGYTF. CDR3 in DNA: TGCGCCAGCAGCTTTGCAGACGGGTTAAACTATGGCTACACCTTC.

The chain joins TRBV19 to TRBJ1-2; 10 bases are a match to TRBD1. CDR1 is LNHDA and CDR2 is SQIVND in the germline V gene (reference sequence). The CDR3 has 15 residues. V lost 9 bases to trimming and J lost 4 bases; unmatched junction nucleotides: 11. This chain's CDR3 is CASQRQGAISYGYTF. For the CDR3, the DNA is TGTGCCAGCCAGAGACAGGGGGCAATTAGCTATGGCTACACCTTC. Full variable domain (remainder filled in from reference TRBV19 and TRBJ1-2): DGGITQSPKYLFRKEGQNVTLSCEQNLNHDAMYWYRQDPGQGLRLIYYSQIVNDFQKGDIAEGYSVSREKKESFPLTVTSAQKNPTAFYLCASQRQGAISYGYTFGSGTRLTVV.

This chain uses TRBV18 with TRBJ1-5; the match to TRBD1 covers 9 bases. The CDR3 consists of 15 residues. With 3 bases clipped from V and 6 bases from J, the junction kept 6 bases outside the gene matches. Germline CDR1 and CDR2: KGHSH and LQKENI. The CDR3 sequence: CASSPPGQGGQPQHF. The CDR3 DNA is TGTGCCAGCTCACCTCCGGGACAGGGAGGTCAGCCCCAGCATTTT.

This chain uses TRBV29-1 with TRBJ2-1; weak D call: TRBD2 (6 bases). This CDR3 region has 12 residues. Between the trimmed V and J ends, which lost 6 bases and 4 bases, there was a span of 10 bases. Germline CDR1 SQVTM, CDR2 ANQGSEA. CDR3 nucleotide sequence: TGCAGCGTCCGGGACTCTTACAATGAGCAGTTCTTC. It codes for CSVRDSYNEQFF.

The CDR3 loop reads CASSNQGWVGETQYF. CDR3 sequence (DNA): TGTGCCAGCAGCAACCAGGGTTGGGTGGGGGAGACCCAGTACTTC. This rearrangement joins TRBV11-2 to TRBJ2-5; D may be TRBD1 (5 bases). The germline V gene encodes CDR1 SGHAT and CDR2 FQNNGV. This CDR3 region has 15 residues. Trimming left V 5 bases short and J 5 bases short, with 18 bases between.

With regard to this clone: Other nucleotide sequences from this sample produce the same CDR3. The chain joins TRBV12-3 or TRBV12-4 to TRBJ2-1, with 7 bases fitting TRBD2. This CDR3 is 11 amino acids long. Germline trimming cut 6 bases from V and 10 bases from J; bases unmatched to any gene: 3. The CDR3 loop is CASSLGGEQFF. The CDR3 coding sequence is TGTGCCAGCAGCCTGGGGGGGGAGCAGTTCTTC.

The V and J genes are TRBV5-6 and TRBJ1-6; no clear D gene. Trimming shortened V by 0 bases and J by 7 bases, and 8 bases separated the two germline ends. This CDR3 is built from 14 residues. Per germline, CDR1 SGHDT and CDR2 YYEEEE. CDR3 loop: CASSLGRRNSPLHF. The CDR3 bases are TGTGCCAGCAGCTTGGGACGGAGAAATTCACCCCTCCACTTT.

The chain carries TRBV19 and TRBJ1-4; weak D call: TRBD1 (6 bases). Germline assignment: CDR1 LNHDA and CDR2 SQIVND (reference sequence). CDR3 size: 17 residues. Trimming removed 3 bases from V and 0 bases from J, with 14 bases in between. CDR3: CASSIETGDSTNEKLFF. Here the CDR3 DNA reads TGTGCCAGTAGTATCGAGACAGGAGACTCAACTAATGAAAAACTGTTTTTT.

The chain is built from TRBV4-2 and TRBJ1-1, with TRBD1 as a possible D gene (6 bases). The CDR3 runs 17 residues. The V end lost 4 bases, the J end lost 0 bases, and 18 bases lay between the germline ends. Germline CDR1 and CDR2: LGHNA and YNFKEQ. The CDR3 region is CASSLKAGGGLNTEAFF. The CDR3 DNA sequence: TGTGCCAGCAGCCTAAAGGCAGGTGGGGGCCTGAACACTGAAGCTTTCTTT.

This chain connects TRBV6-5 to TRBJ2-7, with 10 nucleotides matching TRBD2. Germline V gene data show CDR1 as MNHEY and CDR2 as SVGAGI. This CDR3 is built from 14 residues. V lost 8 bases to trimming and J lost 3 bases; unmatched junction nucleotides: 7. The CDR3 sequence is CASVPSGSVYEQYF. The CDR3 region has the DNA TGTGCCAGCGTTCCTAGCGGGAGCGTCTACGAGCAGTACTTC.

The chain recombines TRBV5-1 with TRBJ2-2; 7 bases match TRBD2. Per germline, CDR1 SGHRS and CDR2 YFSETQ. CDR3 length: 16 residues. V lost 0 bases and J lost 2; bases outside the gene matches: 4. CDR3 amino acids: CASSLGGLPNTGELFF. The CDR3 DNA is TGCGCCAGCAGCTTGGGGGGACTACCTAACACCGGGGAGCTGTTTTTT.

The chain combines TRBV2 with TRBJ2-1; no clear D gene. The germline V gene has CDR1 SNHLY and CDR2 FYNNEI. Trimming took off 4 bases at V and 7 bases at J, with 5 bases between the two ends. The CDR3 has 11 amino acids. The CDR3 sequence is CASSARNEQFF. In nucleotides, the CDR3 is TGTGCCAGCAGTGCGCGGAATGAGCAGTTCTTC.

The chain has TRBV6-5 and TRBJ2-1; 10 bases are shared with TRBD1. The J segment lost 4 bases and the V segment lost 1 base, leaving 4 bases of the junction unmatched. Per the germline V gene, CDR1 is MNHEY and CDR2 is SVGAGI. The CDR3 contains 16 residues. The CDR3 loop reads CASSYLGQGLYNEQFF. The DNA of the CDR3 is TGTGCCAGCAGTTACTTGGGACAGGGGTTATACAATGAGCAGTTCTTC.

CDR3 sequence: CASSLSIRGFSTDTQYF. For the CDR3, the DNA is TGTGCCAGCAGTTTATCGATCCGGGGTTTTAGCACAGATACGCAGTATTTT. The rearrangement uses TRBV27 and TRBJ2-3; TRBD2 is a possible D gene (5 bases). Germline V gene data show CDR1 as MNHEY and CDR2 as SMNVEV (reference sequence). Trimming cost V 0 bases and J 0 bases, with 13 bases left between them. The CDR3 contains 17 residues.

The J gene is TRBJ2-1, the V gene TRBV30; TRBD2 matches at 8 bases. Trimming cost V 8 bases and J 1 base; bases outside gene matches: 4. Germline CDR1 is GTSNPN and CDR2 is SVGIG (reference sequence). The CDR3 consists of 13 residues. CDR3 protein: CARTSGSYNEQFF. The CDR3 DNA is TGTGCCCGAACTAGCGGTTCCTACAATGAGCAGTTCTTC. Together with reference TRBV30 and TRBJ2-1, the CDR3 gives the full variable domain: SQTIHQWPATLVQPVGSPLSLECTVEGTSNPNLYWYRQAAGRGLQLLFYSVGIGQISSEVPQNLSASRPQDRQFILSSKKLLLSDSGFYLCARTSGSYNEQFFGPGTRLTVL.

CDR3 loop: CASSVVPAGNTEAFF. The CDR3 DNA is TGTGCCAGCAGCGTAGTACCGGCAGGGAACACTGAAGCTTTCTTT. The V call is TRBV9, the J call TRBJ1-1; D gene unclear. Germline CDR1 reads SGDLS; CDR2 reads YYNGEE. This CDR3 region has 15 residues. Trimming stripped 0 bases from V and 1 base from J, with 10 bases between.

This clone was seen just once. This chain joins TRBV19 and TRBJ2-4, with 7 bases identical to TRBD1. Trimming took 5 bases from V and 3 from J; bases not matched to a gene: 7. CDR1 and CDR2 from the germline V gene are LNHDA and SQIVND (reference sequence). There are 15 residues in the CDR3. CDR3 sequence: CASSVTGAVKNIQYF. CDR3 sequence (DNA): TGTGCCAGTAGTGTCACAGGGGCAGTCAAAAACATTCAGTACTTC.

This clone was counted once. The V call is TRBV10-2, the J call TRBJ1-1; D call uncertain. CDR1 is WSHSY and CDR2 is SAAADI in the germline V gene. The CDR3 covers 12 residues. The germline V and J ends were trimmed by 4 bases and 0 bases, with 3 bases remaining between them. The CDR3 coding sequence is TGCGCCAGCAGTGTAGTGAACACTGAAGCTTTCTTT. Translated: CASSVVNTEAFF.

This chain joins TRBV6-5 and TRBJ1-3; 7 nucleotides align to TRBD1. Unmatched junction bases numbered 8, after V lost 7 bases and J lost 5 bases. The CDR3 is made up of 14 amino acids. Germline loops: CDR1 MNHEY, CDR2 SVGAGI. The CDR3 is CASKRQGLRNTIYF. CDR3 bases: TGTGCCAGCAAACGACAGGGACTGAGAAACACCATATATTTT.

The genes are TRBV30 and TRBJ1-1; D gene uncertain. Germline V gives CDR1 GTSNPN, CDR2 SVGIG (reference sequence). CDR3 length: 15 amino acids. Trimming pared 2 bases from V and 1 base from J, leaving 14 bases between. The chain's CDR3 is CAWSREGSGNTEAFF. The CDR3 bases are TGTGCCTGGAGTAGGGAGGGCAGTGGGAACACTGAAGCTTTCTTT.